The 10 T cell receptor beta chains presented below share a single source sample, sequenced in a study of blood T cell repertoires in COVID-19. Method: immunoSEQ multiplex PCR; TCRdb's copy keeps in-frame clones and lacks some. The repertoire holds a few hundred thousand clones, with approximately 87% as singletons. Sample: PBMCs or T cells enriched from blood (not recorded which). The receptors come from a woman aged 50 to 65 who had recovered from COVID-19.

V and J are TRBV28 and TRBJ1-2; 7 bases fit TRBD1. V trimming: 8 bases; J trimming: 8 bases; junction bases outside the gene matches: 5. The CDR3 covers 11 residues. Germline V gives CDR1 MDHEN, CDR2 SYDVKM. Here the CDR3 reads CASATGFGYTF. The CDR3 DNA reads as TGTGCCAGCGCGACAGGGTTCGGCTACACCTTC.

This clone has just one count. The CDR3 sequence: CASSHPGQGAYEQYF. The CDR3 DNA reads TGTGCCAGTAGTCACCCGGGACAGGGCGCCTACGAGCAGTACTTC. The rearrangement joins TRBV19 to TRBJ2-7, with 9 bases that match TRBD1. Trimming took 5 bases from V and 2 from J; bases not matched to a gene: 7. CDR1 and CDR2 from the germline V gene are LNHDA and SQIVND (reference sequence). The CDR3 covers 15 residues.

This chain uses TRBV5-1 with TRBJ2-1; the D gene is possibly TRBD2 (6 bases). CDR3 size: 15 residues. V was pared by 2 bases and J by 2 bases, with 11 bases between. CDR1 and CDR2 (germline): SGHRS, YFSETQ. The CDR3 DNA reads as TGCGCCAGCAGCTTATCGGGACTTCCCTACAATGAGCAGTTCTTC. It is translated as CASSLSGLPYNEQFF. Full variable domain (remainder filled in from reference TRBV5-1 and TRBJ2-1): KAGVTQTPRYLIKTRGQQVTLSCSPISGHRSVSWYQQTPGQGLQFLFEYFSETQRNKGNFPGRFSGRQFSNSRSEMNVSTLELGDSALYLCASSLSGLPYNEQFFGPGTRLTVL.

This clone has a handful of counts. The CDR3: CAWSPRTPNTEAFF. CDR3 bases: TGTGCCTGGAGCCCCCGGACACCGAACACTGAAGCTTTCTTT. The chain is built from TRBV30 and TRBJ1-1; D may be TRBD1 (5 bases). V lost 3 bases to trimming and J lost 1 base, with 12 bases between them. This CDR3 is 14 amino acids long. In germline, CDR1 is GTSNPN, CDR2 SVGIG (reference sequence).

The chain carries TRBV11-2 and TRBJ2-2; no clear D gene. CDR3 length equals 12 residues. Trimming shortened V by 3 bases and J by 6 bases, and 5 bases separated the two germline ends. Germline V CDR1 and CDR2: SGHAT, FQNNGV. CDR3 residues: CASSFSAGELFF. CDR3 nucleotides: TGTGCCAGCAGCTTTTCCGCCGGGGAGCTGTTTTTT.

The chain joins TRBV4-3 to TRBJ2-3, with D unresolved. Looked up from germline, CDR1 is LGHNA and CDR2 is YSLEER. This CDR3 contains 14 residues. Trimming took off 1 base at V and 4 bases at J, with 9 bases between the two ends. This CDR3 is CASSQASRADTQYF. CDR3 nucleotides: TGCGCCAGCAGCCAAGCAAGCCGCGCAGATACGCAGTATTTT.

This chain uses TRBV14 with TRBJ2-7, with 9 bases aligning to TRBD1. Germline V lookup: CDR1 SGHDN, CDR2 FVKESK. The trim removed 4 bases at V and 4 bases at J, leaving 11 bases unmatched. The CDR3 is 16 amino acids. CDR3 region: CASSPRTGDLDYEQYF. In DNA form, the CDR3 reads TGTGCCAGCAGCCCCAGGACAGGGGACCTTGATTACGAGCAGTACTTC.

This clone was seen once. V and J are TRBV4-3 and TRBJ2-3, with D possibly being TRBD2 (7 bases). V lost 3 bases and J 6 bases, leaving 13 bases between the germline ends. This CDR3 is built from 14 residues. Per the germline V gene, CDR1 is LGHNA and CDR2 is YSLEER. The CDR3 bases are TGCGCCAGCAGCCATCTCGGGGGGCCCGATACGCAGTATTTT. Protein: CASSHLGGPDTQYF.

This sequence joins TRBV30 and TRBJ2-1; 10 nucleotides agree with TRBD1. The CDR3 length is 14 residues. J gave up 7 bases and V 5 bases, and 8 bases lay outside the gene matches. Per the germline V gene, CDR1 is GTSNPN and CDR2 is SVGIG (reference sequence). The CDR3 DNA follows: TGTGCCTGGCTGGACAGGGGGATCGGGAATGAGCAGTTCTTC. Protein: CAWLDRGIGNEQFF.

The chain couples TRBV4-2 to TRBJ2-1, with TRBD1 identical over 8 bases. CDR1 LGHNA and CDR2 YNFKEQ come from the germline V gene. V dropped 0 bases and J dropped 4; count of bases not matched to a gene: 5. This CDR3 spans 16 amino acids. The CDR3 region is CASSQDWTGLYNEQFF. CDR3 bases: TGTGCCAGCAGCCAAGATTGGACAGGGCTTTACAATGAGCAGTTCTTC.